This TCR beta chain was recorded in a study of human T cells and chemical hapten exposure. General study results and limits: Expanded TCRs grouped into significantly more large CDR3 similarity clusters than controls produced.

Regarding time point: patch test 1, 2 weeks after DPC sensitization. Treatment: therapeutic diphenylcyclopropenone sensitization with weekly scalp DPC. The template was total RNA from unfractionated whole blood. V lost 2 bases and J lost 5; bases outside the gene matches: 8. The CDR3 loop spans 15 amino acids. Each CDR3 protein gets one entry after TCRdb re-called the RACE reads with MiXCR. The sample carries 340,000 or so distinct CDR3 sequences, approximately 6.9% recorded once. A few counts support this clonotype. Its antigen is unknown. The rearrangement joins TRBV12-3 or TRBV12-4 to TRBJ1-2; 7 positions match TRBD1. The sequence was obtained from a woman under 30 with alopecia areata. Some clones in this sample may be carry-over from other donors' samples. The specimen comprised whole blood, sampled in connection with sensitization to the hapten diphenylcyclopropenone (DPC). The CDR3 DNA sequence: TGTGCCAGCAGTTTATTGGCAGGGGGGAATTATGGCTACACCTTC. It codes for CASSLLAGGNYGYTF.